This is a list of T cell receptor beta chains from one sample in a study of blood T cell repertoires in COVID-19. Method: immunoSEQ multiplex PCR; TCRdb's copy keeps in-frame clones and lacks some. The sample holds a few hundred thousand clones; around 87% are singletons and the top ten take 8% to 13%. Sequencing used peripheral blood. Receptor source: a woman aged 30 to 39 with COVID-19, enrolled during active disease. Both conserved end residues are part of each CDR3. A D gene is named only where the DNA matches it firmly. Size tells how often a clone was seen (once, few, many) or the class of an expanded clone, and some rows leave it out.

j_call v_call d_call clone_size cdr3_nt cdr3_aa
TRBJ2-1 TRBV7-2 TRBD2 . TGTGCCAGCAGCTTAACTAGCGTTTCCTACAATGAGCAGTTCTTC CASSLTSVSYNEQFF
TRBJ2-1 TRBV2 TRBD1 . TGTGCCAGCAGCCTTGGGACAGGCGGCTCCTACAATGAGCAGTTCTTC CASSLGTGGSYNEQFF
TRBJ1-2 TRBV4-2 . . TGTGCCAGCAGCTACCGGGACAAGGGGGCTAACTATGGCTACACCTTC CASSYRDKGANYGYTF
TRBJ2-7 TRBV5-1 TRBD1 once TGCGCCAGCAGCTTGAACAGGGGGCTCGAGCAGTACTTC CASSLNRGLEQYF
TRBJ2-1 TRBV28 TRBD2 . TGTGCCAGCAGTTTGAACGCGGGACTAGGCTACAATGAGCAGTTCTTC CASSLNAGLGYNEQFF
TRBJ2-3 TRBV10-3 TRBD2 . TGTGCCATCAGAGAGGGACTAGCCCGAGATACGCAGTATTTT CAIREGLARDTQYF
TRBJ2-7 TRBV5-1 . . TGCGCCAGCAGCCATACAGGGACAATTGGGCCATACGAGCAGTACTTC CASSHTGTIGPYEQYF
TRBJ2-7 TRBV5-1 . few TGCGCCAGCAGCCTTGGACAGTCCTACGAGCAGTACTTC CASSLGQSYEQYF
TRBJ2-1 TRBV19 . . TGTGCCAGTTCACCGGGAGTCTCCTACAATGAGCAGTTCTTC CASSPGVSYNEQFF
TRBJ1-2 TRBV3-1/TRBV3-2 . few TGTGCCAGCAGCTCCTCCGGGGTAGGCTACACCTTC CASSSSGVGYTF
TRBJ2-3 TRBV12-3/TRBV12-4 . . TGTGCCAGCAGTTTCGGAGATACGCAGTATTTT CASSFGDTQYF
TRBJ1-1 TRBV5-8 TRBD1 once TGTGCCAGCAGCGTCTACAGGGGCCAGAACACTGAAGCTTTCTTT CASSVYRGQNTEAFF
TRBJ1-2 TRBV10-2 . . TGCGCCAGCAGGACGGGGAACTATGGCTACACCTTC CASRTGNYGYTF
TRBJ1-2 TRBV12-3/TRBV12-4 . . TGTGCCAGCGCCCCCCCGACAGGCTATGGCTACACCTTC CASAPPTGYGYTF
TRBJ1-2 TRBV30 . . TGTGCCTGGAGTGCGAGGGAGAGCTACACCTTC CAWSARESYTF
TRBJ2-3 TRBV18 TRBD2 . TGTGCCAGCTCACCGGCGGGGGGCGATACGCAGTATTTT CASSPAGGDTQYF
TRBJ2-2 TRBV7-3 . . TGTGCCAGCAGCTTAAGGCAGGGGAGCACCGGGGAGCTGTTTTTT CASSLRQGSTGELFF
TRBJ2-1 TRBV5-4 . . TGTGCCAGCAGCGGGGAGTACGAGCAGTTCTTC CASSGEYEQFF
TRBJ1-6 TRBV10-3 TRBD1 once TGTGCCATCACGGGACAGGATAATTCACCCCTCCACTTT CAITGQDNSPLHF
TRBJ1-5 TRBV30 . . TGTGCCTGGAGTCAGGGAAACAATCAGCCCCAGCATTTT CAWSQGNNQPQHF
TRBJ2-1 TRBV7-9 TRBD1 . TGTGCCAGCAGCTCGGGACAGTTTAGGGAGCAGTTCTTC CASSSGQFREQFF
TRBJ1-2 TRBV4-2 . many TGTGCCAGCAGCCAACGTCAAGGGAGCTATGGCTACACCTTC CASSQRQGSYGYTF
TRBJ2-7 TRBV3-1/TRBV3-2 . . TGTGCCAGCAGCCAAGAAGCCGAGCAGTACTTC CASSQEAEQYF
TRBJ1-5 TRBV7-2 TRBD1 . TGTGCCAGCAGCGATGGGACAGTCAATCAGCCCCAGCATTTT CASSDGTVNQPQHF
TRBJ2-1 TRBV5-5 . few TGTGCCAGCAGCTTGGGGGACATTTACAATGAGCAGTTCTTC CASSLGDIYNEQFF
TRBJ1-1 TRBV19 . . TGTGCCAGTAGTATAGGAGGAAACACTGAAGCTTTCTTT CASSIGGNTEAFF
TRBJ2-2 TRBV5-1 . . TGCGCCAGCAGCTTAGGCAGGGGCCCCGGGGAGCTGTTTTTT CASSLGRGPGELFF
TRBJ2-7 TRBV19 TRBD1 . TGTGCCAGTAGTGCGGGGACAGGGGCCTACGAGCAGTACTTC CASSAGTGAYEQYF
TRBJ2-1 TRBV5-1 TRBD1 . TGCGCCAGCAGCTTGGCCGGACAGGGCTACAATGAGCAGTTCTTC CASSLAGQGYNEQFF
TRBJ1-6 TRBV14 . . TGTGCCAGCAGCCAAGGAGGACAGCCTAATTCACCCCTCCACTTT CASSQGGQPNSPLHF
TRBJ2-7 TRBV2 TRBD2 . TGTGCCAGCAGTGAAGCGCCGGGAGGTCGGTACGAGCAGTACTTC CASSEAPGGRYEQYF
TRBJ1-5 TRBV7-3 . once TGTGCCAGCAGCTTAAAGGGTGTGATCCGGGGGAATCAGCCCCAGCATTTT CASSLKGVIRGNQPQHF
TRBJ2-7 TRBV5-4 TRBD1 . TGTGCCAGCAGCTCCCGGGACAGGGGCGACGAGCAGTACTTC CASSSRDRGDEQYF
TRBJ2-7 TRBV5-1 TRBD1 . TGCGCCAGCAGCTTGGGCGACAGGGATACCTACGAGCAGTACTTC CASSLGDRDTYEQYF
TRBJ2-7 TRBV5-5 . . TGTGCCAGCAGCCCCCGACTAATCGGGCCCTACGAGCAGTACTTC CASSPRLIGPYEQYF
TRBJ2-3 TRBV5-6 . . TGTGCCAGCAGCTTGTGGGAGACAGATACGCAGTATTTT CASSLWETDTQYF
TRBJ1-4 TRBV7-9 . . TGTGCCAGCAGCTTAGCGGGGCGAAGACCGCCAGACAAACTGTTTTTT CASSLAGRRPPDKLFF
TRBJ1-2 TRBV11-1 . . TGTGCCAGCAGCCCCAGGGTGGACTATGGCTACACCTTC CASSPRVDYGYTF
TRBJ2-7 TRBV5-1 . . TGCGCCAGCAGCTTGGTAGTCGGTCCCTACGAGCAGTACTTC CASSLVVGPYEQYF
TRBJ2-7 TRBV30 . few TGTGCCTGGAGCCCACGCGGGGACGAGCAGTACTTC CAWSPRGDEQYF
TRBJ2-6 TRBV5-1 . . TGCGCCAGCAGCCCGACAGGTGCTCACTCTGGGGCCAACGTCCTGACTTTC CASSPTGAHSGANVLTF
TRBJ2-7 TRBV6-2/TRBV6-3 . . TGTGCCAGCAGTTACTCGATGGCAGGCAAAGCCTACGAGCAGTACTTC CASSYSMAGKAYEQYF
TRBJ2-1 TRBV18 . . TGTGCCAGCTCAGAGAGGCGCGATGAGCAGTTCTTC CASSERRDEQFF
TRBJ1-1 TRBV28 . . TGTGCCAGCGCCTCCGGGGGGGGCACTGAAGCTTTCTTT CASASGGGTEAFF